Listed below are T cell receptor beta chains from one sample, sequenced in a study of identical twins. TCRdb used MiXCR to reprocess the 5' RACE reads, holding one entry per CDR3 protein. Among approximately 890,000 distinct CDR3 sequences listed, 9% to 15% were seen once. This same sample was also part of a study on yellow fever vaccine responses in identical twins.

Material: PBMCs. These receptors originate from a woman under 30 in good health. CDR3s include the opening cysteine and the closing phenylalanine or tryptophan. Fields, in order: J gene, clone size, V gene, D gene, CDR3 DNA, CDR3 protein. A D gene is named only where the DNA matches it firmly. Part of the rows lack a size; the others show once, few, many or a class for expanded clones.

j_gene: TRBJ1-2
abundance: .
v_gene: TRBV12-3/TRBV12-4
d_gene: .
CDR3nt: TGTGCCAGCAGCCCTGGGGGGGGCGCTCCCTATGGCTACACCTTC
CDR3aa: CASSPGGGAPYGYTF

j_gene: TRBJ2-7
abundance: few
v_gene: TRBV5-1
d_gene: .
CDR3nt: TGCGCCAGCAGCCTAGGAGGGACAGTCGGGACTGTCTCCTACGAGCAGTACTTC
CDR3aa: CASSLGGTVGTVSYEQYF

j_gene: TRBJ1-3
abundance: few
v_gene: TRBV20-1
d_gene: .
CDR3nt: TGCAGTGCCCTCTTGGGGGCTGGAAACACCATATATTTT
CDR3aa: CSALLGAGNTIYF

j_gene: TRBJ2-2
abundance: .
v_gene: TRBV6-1
d_gene: .
CDR3nt: TGTGCCAGCACCCGGACATGGGGGGGCGCGAGCACCGGGGAGCTGTTTTTT
CDR3aa: CASTRTWGGASTGELFF

j_gene: TRBJ2-2
abundance: few
v_gene: TRBV20-1
d_gene: .
CDR3nt: TGCAGTGCTAGCCATAACACCGAAGCGAACACCGGGGAGCTGTTTTTT
CDR3aa: CSASHNTEANTGELFF

j_gene: TRBJ2-1
abundance: few
v_gene: TRBV6-1
d_gene: TRBD2
CDR3nt: TGTGCCAGCATGGGACTAGCGGCCCTTCCCGCCAATGAGCAGTTCTTC
CDR3aa: CASMGLAALPANEQFF

j_gene: TRBJ1-2
abundance: .
v_gene: TRBV20-1
d_gene: TRBD1
CDR3nt: TGCAGTGCTAGAGAGGACAGGGCTGGTGGCTACACCTTC
CDR3aa: CSAREDRAGGYTF

j_gene: TRBJ2-2
abundance: many
v_gene: TRBV2
d_gene: TRBD2
CDR3nt: TGTGCCAGCTTAGCGGGATATGGGGAGCTGTTTTTT
CDR3aa: CASLAGYGELFF

j_gene: TRBJ1-5
abundance: .
v_gene: TRBV7-2
d_gene: .
CDR3nt: TGTGCCAGCACCCTAGTCGGGGGAGGGTTTGGCAATCAGCCCCAGCATTTT
CDR3aa: CASTLVGGGFGNQPQHF

j_gene: TRBJ2-2
abundance: .
v_gene: TRBV4-1
d_gene: TRBD2
CDR3nt: TGCGCCAGCAGCGTCAGCGGGAGTGCCGGGGAGCTGTTTTTT
CDR3aa: CASSVSGSAGELFF

j_gene: TRBJ2-1
abundance: .
v_gene: TRBV7-9
d_gene: .
CDR3nt: TGTGCCAGCATCCAAACGACAGGTCCTATTGGGGTCTTC
CDR3aa: CASIQTTGPIGVF

j_gene: TRBJ2-1
abundance: few
v_gene: TRBV3-1
d_gene: .
CDR3nt: TGTGCCAGCAGCCAAGCAAGGGACACCTCCTACAATGAGCAGTTCTTC
CDR3aa: CASSQARDTSYNEQFF

j_gene: TRBJ2-3
abundance: few
v_gene: TRBV21-1
d_gene: .
CDR3nt: TGTGCCAGCAGGACCTCCCGGACACGAAGCACAGATACGCAGTATTTT
CDR3aa: CASRTSRTRSTDTQYF

j_gene: TRBJ2-3
abundance: .
v_gene: TRBV5-1
d_gene: TRBD1
CDR3nt: TGCGCCAGCAGCCTACGGACAGGGGAGGATACGCAGTATTTT
CDR3aa: CASSLRTGEDTQYF

j_gene: TRBJ2-1
abundance: .
v_gene: TRBV12-3/TRBV12-4
d_gene: .
CDR3nt: TGTGCCAGCAGTACAGGGCCGATCAAGTTCTTC
CDR3aa: CASSTGPIKFF

j_gene: TRBJ2-2
abundance: .
v_gene: TRBV10-3
d_gene: TRBD1
CDR3nt: TGTGCCATCAGCCCCGGGACAGGGTCAAACACCGGGGAGCTGTTTTTT
CDR3aa: CAISPGTGSNTGELFF

j_gene: TRBJ2-1
abundance: .
v_gene: TRBV7-8
d_gene: .
CDR3nt: TGTGCCAGCAGCGAGACACTAGGGGCCCAAATTTCCTACAATGAGCAGTTCTTC
CDR3aa: CASSETLGAQISYNEQFF

j_gene: TRBJ1-2
abundance: many
v_gene: TRBV15
d_gene: .
CDR3nt: TGTGCCACCAGCAGAGATCTGTCAGGGTTTGTGCCCTCAACCTCCTATGGCTACACCTTC
CDR3aa: CATSRDLSGFVPSTSYGYTF

j_gene: TRBJ2-5
abundance: many
v_gene: TRBV4-1
d_gene: .
CDR3nt: TGCGCCAGCAGCCAAGATCGAGCGGGTGAACACCAAGAGACCCAGTACTTC
CDR3aa: CASSQDRAGEHQETQYF

j_gene: TRBJ2-1
abundance: many
v_gene: TRBV5-1
d_gene: TRBD1
CDR3nt: TGCGCCAGCCGGGACAGCCCCTACAATGAGCAGTTCTTC
CDR3aa: CASRDSPYNEQFF

j_gene: TRBJ2-3
abundance: .
v_gene: TRBV5-1
d_gene: TRBD2
CDR3nt: TGCGCCAGCAGCTTGGAGGCTAGCGGGAGTGCATCAGATACGCAGTATTTT
CDR3aa: CASSLEASGSASDTQYF

j_gene: TRBJ2-3
abundance: .
v_gene: TRBV12-3/TRBV12-4
d_gene: .
CDR3nt: TGTGCCAGCAGCCCGAAGGTTGGCACAGATACGCAGTATTTT
CDR3aa: CASSPKVGTDTQYF

j_gene: TRBJ1-4
abundance: few
v_gene: TRBV27
d_gene: TRBD1
CDR3nt: TGTGCCAGCAGTTTAGTCCCCTACAGGGGGTACGCAACTAATGAAAAACTGTTTTTT
CDR3aa: CASSLVPYRGYATNEKLFF

j_gene: TRBJ2-1
abundance: .
v_gene: TRBV3-1
d_gene: TRBD2
CDR3nt: TGTGCCAGCACAGATGGGACTAGCGGGGCCTACAATGAGCAGTTCTTC
CDR3aa: CASTDGTSGAYNEQFF

j_gene: TRBJ2-2
abundance: many
v_gene: TRBV9
d_gene: .
CDR3nt: TGTGCCAGCAGCGTAATCTCCGGGGAGCTGTTTTTT
CDR3aa: CASSVISGELFF

j_gene: TRBJ2-2
abundance: many
v_gene: TRBV2
d_gene: TRBD1
CDR3nt: TGTGCCAGCCACCGGGACAGTTTATCGGCCGGGGAGCTGTTTTTT
CDR3aa: CASHRDSLSAGELFF

j_gene: TRBJ1-5
abundance: few
v_gene: TRBV6-1
d_gene: .
CDR3nt: TGTGCCAGCAGCCAGACAGGTACTAATCAGCCCCAGCATTTT
CDR3aa: CASSQTGTNQPQHF

j_gene: TRBJ2-1
abundance: few
v_gene: TRBV7-3
d_gene: .
CDR3nt: TGTGCCAGCAGCCCGCCAGGACTATCAAACAATGAGCAGTTCTTC
CDR3aa: CASSPPGLSNNEQFF

j_gene: TRBJ2-6
abundance: .
v_gene: TRBV20-1
d_gene: .
CDR3nt: TGCAGTGCCCCTCAGGATTCCATCTCTGGGGCCAACGTCCTGACTTTC
CDR3aa: CSAPQDSISGANVLTF

j_gene: TRBJ1-2
abundance: .
v_gene: TRBV6-5
d_gene: .
CDR3nt: TGTGCCAGCAGTTACAGTTCCGTAGGGGCCTATGGCTACACCTTC
CDR3aa: CASSYSSVGAYGYTF

j_gene: TRBJ2-7
abundance: many
v_gene: TRBV5-1
d_gene: TRBD2
CDR3nt: TGCGCCAGCAGCTTGGAGCCTAGCGGGAGAGGAAGCTCCTACGAGCAGTACTTC
CDR3aa: CASSLEPSGRGSSYEQYF

j_gene: TRBJ1-1
abundance: few
v_gene: TRBV6-2/TRBV6-3
d_gene: .
CDR3nt: TGTGCCAGCAGTAATCGCTTACAGGGAAATACTGAAGCTTTCTTT
CDR3aa: CASSNRLQGNTEAFF

j_gene: TRBJ2-1
abundance: .
v_gene: TRBV7-2
d_gene: .
CDR3nt: TGTGCCAGCAGCTCAAGGCAAGGACTAGAGCAGTTCTTC
CDR3aa: CASSSRQGLEQFF

j_gene: TRBJ2-5
abundance: few
v_gene: TRBV5-1
d_gene: .
CDR3nt: TGCGCCAGCAGCTTCGTGGAAAGAAAAGAGACCCAGTACTTC
CDR3aa: CASSFVERKETQYF

j_gene: TRBJ1-2
abundance: few
v_gene: TRBV5-6
d_gene: TRBD1
CDR3nt: TGTGCCAGCAGCTTGGAGGGACAGCTTAACTATGGCTACACCTTC
CDR3aa: CASSLEGQLNYGYTF